One sample yielded the 18 T cell receptor beta chains listed below, sequenced in a study of blood T cell repertoires in COVID-19. Libraries were prepared by immunoSEQ multiplex PCR; TCRdb keeps only in-frame clonotypes and omits some of them. Here the sample spans around 150,000 clones, approximately 91% being singletons. Sequencing was carried out using peripheral blood. All receptors derive from a man between 18 and 29 years old with acute or convalescent COVID-19.

V usage is TRBV9 and J usage is TRBJ1-4, with TRBD1 matching over 8 bases. J was trimmed by 0 bases and V by 3 bases; bases with no gene match: 13. Germline V gene lookup returns CDR1 SGDLS and CDR2 YYNGEE. The CDR3 is made up of 19 amino acids. The CDR3 nucleotides are TGTGCCAGCAGCGAGAGTAGGGATTCACAGGGGGCAACTAATGAAAAACTGTTTTTT. This codes for CASSESRDSQGATNEKLFF. Full variable domain (outside the CDR3, taken from reference TRBV9 and TRBJ1-4): DSGVTQTPKHLITATGQRVTLRCSPRSGDLSVYWYQQSLDQGLQFLIQYYNGEERAKGNILERFSAQQFPDLHSELNLSSLELGDSALYFCASSESRDSQGATNEKLFFGSGTQLSVL.

The chain carries TRBV19 and TRBJ1-2, with D maybe TRBD1 (6 bases). The V gene's germline CDR1 is LNHDA and CDR2 SQIVND (reference sequence). V was trimmed by 6 bases and J by 5 bases, leaving 13 bases between them. This CDR3 contains 13 residues. The CDR3 here is CASRPGTLYGYTF. The CDR3 coding sequence is TGTGCCAGTAGGCCCGGGACATTATATGGCTACACCTTC.

The V and J genes are TRBV7-9 and TRBJ2-2; D is perhaps TRBD1 (6 bases). Germline V lookup: CDR1 SEHNR, CDR2 FQNEAQ (reference sequence). This CDR3 comprises 16 residues. V was cut by 5 bases and J by 1 base, with 14 bases left in between. The CDR3 region has the DNA TGTGCCAGCAGCCAACGGGACACTTTGAACACCGGGGAGCTGTTTTTT. It encodes CASSQRDTLNTGELFF.

The chain carries TRBV6-2 or TRBV6-3 and TRBJ2-3, with a possible D match to TRBD1 (6 bases). Germline-derived CDR1 and CDR2 are MNHEY and SVGEGT. The V end lost 6 bases, the J end lost 6 bases, and 13 bases lay between the germline ends. CDR3 size: 13 residues. The CDR3 coding sequence is TGTGCCAGCAGCCCCACAGGGAGCGATACGCAGTATTTT. Its translation is CASSPTGSDTQYF.

V gene TRBV19 combines with J gene TRBJ1-2; D is uncertain. This CDR3 has 13 residues. V gave up 5 bases and J gave up 7 bases, with 14 bases separating them. Germline V lookup: CDR1 LNHDA, CDR2 SQIVND (reference sequence). CDR3 bases: TGTGCCAGTAGTTCCTCCGTCTCAGGTGGCTACACCTTC. It encodes CASSSSVSGGYTF.

CDR3 protein: CASEGRALQSYGYTF. The CDR3 nucleotides read TGTGCCAGTGAGGGCCGGGCCCTACAATCTTATGGCTACACCTTC. The chain joins TRBV19 to TRBJ1-2, with D unresolved. Trimming shortened V by 8 bases and J by 5 bases, and 21 bases separated the two germline ends. Germline V gene lookup returns CDR1 LNHDA and CDR2 SQIVND (reference sequence). This CDR3 contains 15 residues. Variable domain in full (rest from reference TRBV19 and TRBJ1-2): DGGITQSPKYLFRKEGQNVTLSCEQNLNHDAMYWYRQDPGQGLRLIYYSQIVNDFQKGDIAEGYSVSREKKESFPLTVTSAQKNPTAFYLCASEGRALQSYGYTFGSGTRLTVV.

The V gene is TRBV27, the J gene TRBJ1-5, with 8 bases aligning to TRBD1. CDR3 size: 18 residues. Germline V gene sequence: CDR1 MNHEY, CDR2 SMNVEV (reference sequence). V was clipped by 8 bases and J by 0 bases; unmatched bases: 15. CDR3 protein: CASFSVQGGQYSNQPQHF. The CDR3 DNA follows: TGTGCCAGCTTTTCTGTACAGGGGGGTCAATATAGCAATCAGCCCCAGCATTTT.

The V and J genes are TRBV18 and TRBJ1-1; 7 nucleotides match TRBD1. The CDR3 totals 13 residues. Trimming removed 6 bases from V and 4 bases from J; junction bases left unmatched: 5. Germline V gene sequence: CDR1 KGHSH, CDR2 LQKENI. CDR3: CASSVRQGTEAFF. CDR3 sequence (DNA): TGTGCCAGCTCGGTCCGACAGGGCACTGAAGCTTTCTTT.

The CDR3 nucleotides are TGTGCCAGGAGACTAGCTACTAGCACAGATACGCAGTATTTT. The encoded protein is CARRLATSTDTQYF. The J gene is TRBJ2-3, the V gene TRBV27; 7 bases are shared with TRBD2. Germline CDR1 reads MNHEY; CDR2 reads SMNVEV (reference sequence). The CDR3 runs to 14 residues. The V segment lost 9 bases and the J segment 0 bases; nucleotides outside the gene matches: 6.

This chain joins TRBV5-6 and TRBJ1-2, with D possibly TRBD1 on 5 matching bases. Germline loops: CDR1 SGHDT, CDR2 YYEEEE. The CDR3 has 15 amino acids. V was trimmed by 3 bases and J by 2 bases, leaving 14 bases between them. The CDR3 is CASSYAGGSNYGYTF. The CDR3 region has the DNA TGTGCCAGCAGCTATGCGGGGGGATCCAACTATGGCTACACCTTC.

V and J are TRBV19 and TRBJ2-7; 10 bases map to TRBD2. CDR1 is LNHDA, CDR2 SQIVND, per germline (reference sequence). The CDR3 covers 13 residues. V was pared by 6 bases and J by 3 bases, with 2 bases of the junction left unmatched. The CDR3 DNA sequence: TGTGCCAGTAGCCTAGCGGGAGTCTACGAGCAGTACTTC. Amino acids: CASSLAGVYEQYF. Full variable domain (remainder filled in from reference TRBV19 and TRBJ2-7): DGGITQSPKYLFRKEGQNVTLSCEQNLNHDAMYWYRQDPGQGLRLIYYSQIVNDFQKGDIAEGYSVSREKKESFPLTVTSAQKNPTAFYLCASSLAGVYEQYFGPGTRLTVT.

The sample holds a few counts of this clone. The V call is TRBV6-6, the J call TRBJ1-3; perhaps TRBD1 as D (6 bases). Trimming removed 5 bases at V and 0 bases at J, with 11 bases between. CDR1 and CDR2 from the germline V gene are MNHNY and SVGAGI (reference sequence). This CDR3 is 15 amino acids long. The CDR3 loop reads CASSKDSNSGNTIYF. CDR3 nucleotides: TGTGCCAGCAGTAAGGACAGTAACTCTGGAAACACCATATATTTT.

The chain employs TRBV18 and TRBJ2-7; D may be TRBD1 (6 bases). The germline CDR1 and CDR2 sequences are KGHSH and LQKENI. There are 13 residues in the CDR3. V was pared by 3 bases and J by 3 bases, with 9 bases between. The chain's CDR3 is CASSPGQHYEQYF. The CDR3 DNA follows: TGTGCCAGCTCACCCGGACAGCACTACGAGCAGTACTTC.

V usage is TRBV28 and J usage is TRBJ1-1, with D tentatively TRBD1 (5 bases). The CDR3 has 14 residues. V lost 2 bases and J 6 bases, leaving 13 bases between the germline ends. CDR1 and CDR2 (germline): MDHEN, SYDVKM. CDR3 coding DNA: TGTGCCAGCAGTTTACCCGAAAGGGGCGCTGAAGCTTTCTTT. This codes for CASSLPERGAEAFF.

The chain has TRBV6-5 and TRBJ2-3, with 8 bases fitting TRBD2. Germline CDR1 reads MNHEY; CDR2 reads SVGAGI. The CDR3 has 16 residues. V lost 0 bases to trimming and J lost 2 bases; unmatched junction nucleotides: 4. This CDR3 reads CASSYSPSGLTDTQYF. The CDR3, as DNA: TGTGCCAGCAGTTACTCCCCTAGCGGGCTCACAGATACGCAGTATTTT.

The chain is built from TRBV7-2 and TRBJ2-5, with 15 positions matching TRBD2. Germline values: CDR1 SGHTA, CDR2 FQGNSA. The CDR3 runs 17 residues. After removal of 5 bases from V and 0 bases from J, the junction contained 4 bases not matched to a gene. The CDR3 protein is CASSEGLAGGNQETQYF. Written as DNA, the CDR3 is TGTGCCAGCAGCGAAGGACTAGCGGGAGGGAACCAAGAGACCCAGTACTTC.

This chain connects TRBV5-4 to TRBJ2-7; D possibly corresponds to TRBD2 (5 bases). Germline V gene lookup returns CDR1 SGHNT and CDR2 YYREEE (reference sequence). The CDR3 is 16 residues long. V was trimmed by 3 bases and J by 0 bases, leaving 16 bases between them. CDR3 loop: CASSSSLERYSYEQYF. As DNA, the CDR3 is TGTGCCAGCAGCTCCTCATTGGAGCGGTACTCCTACGAGCAGTACTTC.

This chain joins TRBV6-1 and TRBJ2-4, with D maybe TRBD1 (6 bases). The CDR3 is 14 amino acids. The V end was cut by 3 bases, the J end by 6 bases, with 12 bases between. CDR1 is MNHNS and CDR2 is SASEGT in the germline V gene. CDR3 sequence reads: CASSEQGMGNIQYF. For the CDR3, the DNA is TGTGCCAGCAGTGAGCAGGGGATGGGAAACATTCAGTACTTC.